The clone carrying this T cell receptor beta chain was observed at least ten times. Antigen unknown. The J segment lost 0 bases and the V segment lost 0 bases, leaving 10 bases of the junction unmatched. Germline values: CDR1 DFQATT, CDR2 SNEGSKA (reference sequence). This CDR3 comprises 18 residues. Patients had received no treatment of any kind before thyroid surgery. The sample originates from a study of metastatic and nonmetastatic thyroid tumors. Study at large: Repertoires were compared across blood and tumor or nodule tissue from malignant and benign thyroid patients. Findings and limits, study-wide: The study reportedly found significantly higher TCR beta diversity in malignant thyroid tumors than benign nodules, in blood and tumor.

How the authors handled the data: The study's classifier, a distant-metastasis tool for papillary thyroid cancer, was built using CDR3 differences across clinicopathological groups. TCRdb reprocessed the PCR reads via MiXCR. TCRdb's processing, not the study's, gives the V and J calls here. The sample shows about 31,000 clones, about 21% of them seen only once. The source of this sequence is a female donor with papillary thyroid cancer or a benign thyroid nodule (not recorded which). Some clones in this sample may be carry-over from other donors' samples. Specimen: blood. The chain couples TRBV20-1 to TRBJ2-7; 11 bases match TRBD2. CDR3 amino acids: CSARDLLAGGFFSYEQYF. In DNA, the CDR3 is TGCAGTGCTAGAGATCTCCTAGCGGGGGGATTCTTCTCCTACGAGCAGTACTTC.